What follows is one T cell receptor beta chain and its context. The sample is drawn from a study of T cell responses to AZD1222 COVID-19 vaccine. The CDR3 is 14 amino acids. The V end lost 1 base, the J end lost 5 bases, and 8 bases lay between the germline ends. Germline CDR1 reads MDHEN; CDR2 reads SYDVKM. Data came from immunoSEQ multiplex PCR; TCRdb stores just in-frame clones and leaves some out. Of roughly 200,000 clones listed, approximately 90% were seen once; the top ten hold approximately 3.7%. The sample in question was peripheral blood, obtained 28 days after the second AZD1222 dose. The V and J genes are TRBV28 and TRBJ1-4; the D is unclear. The receptor was isolated from an adult who received the AZD1222 COVID-19 vaccine. The CDR3 region has the DNA TGTGCCAGCAGTTTATATTCGGAGAATGAAAAACTGTTTTTT. Amino acid sequence: CASSLYSENEKLFF.